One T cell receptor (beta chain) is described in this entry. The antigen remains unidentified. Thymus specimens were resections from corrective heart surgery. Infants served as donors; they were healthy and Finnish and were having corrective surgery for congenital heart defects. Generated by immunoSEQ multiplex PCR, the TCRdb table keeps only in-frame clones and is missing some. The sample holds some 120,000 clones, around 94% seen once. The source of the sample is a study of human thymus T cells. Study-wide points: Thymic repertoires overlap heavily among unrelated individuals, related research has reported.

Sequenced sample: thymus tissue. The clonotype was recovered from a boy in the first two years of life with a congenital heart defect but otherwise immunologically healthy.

The CDR3 loop reads CASSSPVGRTDTQYF. CDR3 nucleotide sequence: TGTGCCAGCAGCTCCCCGGTCGGACGAACAGATACGCAGTATTTT. This chain uses TRBV7-6 with TRBJ2-3; D uncertain. Germline V gene sequence: CDR1 SGHVS, CDR2 FNYEAQ. The CDR3 is made up of 15 amino acids. V shed 4 bases and J shed 3 bases, with 14 bases lying between them. Supplemented by reference TRBV7-6 and TRBJ2-3, the full variable domain reads GAGVSQSPRYKVTKRGQDVALRCDPISGHVSLYWYRQALGQGPEFLTYFNYEAQQDKSGLPNDRFSAERPEGSISTLTIQRTEQRDSAMYRCASSSPVGRTDTQYFGPGTRLTVL.